A single sample gave rise to the 15 T cell receptor beta chains below, sequenced in a study of shared clonotypes between healthy human individuals. The table came from immunoSEQ multiplex PCR; TCRdb's copy has only in-frame clones and leaves some out. The sample has around 1,100,000 clones; 70% to 85% are singletons. The sequencing sample was made of memory CD4+ T cells from PBMCs. Subset denoted: CD45RA-negative fraction. The receptors come from a man between 18 and 29 years old in good health. Some clones in this sample may be carry-over from other donors' samples.

V is TRBV28 and J is TRBJ1-1, with D possibly being TRBD1 (5 bases). The germline V gene has CDR1 MDHEN and CDR2 SYDVKM. The CDR3 contains 13 residues. V lost 1 base to trimming and J lost 4 bases, with 7 bases between them. The CDR3 sequence: CASSLSGGTEAFF. The CDR3 DNA sequence: TGTGCCAGCAGTTTATCTGGGGGCACTGAAGCTTTCTTT.

The chain links TRBV4-2 to TRBJ2-6; TRBD1 agrees at 9 bases. The CDR3 loop spans 19 amino acids. Germline CDR1 and CDR2: LGHNA and YNFKEQ. V was clipped by 4 bases and J by 0 bases; unmatched bases: 10. CDR3 nucleotide sequence: TGTGCCAGCAGCCCTACCTCGGGACAGGGAACCTCTGGGGCCAACGTCCTGACTTTC. Its translation: CASSPTSGQGTSGANVLTF.

J is TRBJ2-3 and V is TRBV7-8; no reliable D call. The V end was cut by 1 base, the J end by 2 bases, with 10 bases between. The CDR3 has 15 amino acids. The germline V gene has CDR1 SGHVS and CDR2 FQNEAQ. CDR3 sequence: CASSLVASYTDTQYF. CDR3 nucleotide sequence: TGTGCCAGCAGCTTAGTGGCCAGCTACACAGATACGCAGTATTTT.

In the case of this clone: A much larger clone lies a single base off, so this may be a read error. Other DNA sequences in the same sample also yield this CDR3. This chain links TRBV5-1 with TRBJ2-5; a weak D match, TRBD2 (6 bases). The germline gives CDR1 SGHRS, CDR2 YFSETQ. V lost 1 base, J lost 3 bases, and 7 bases lay in between. The CDR3 is made up of 13 amino acids. The CDR3 here is CASSLPGEETQYF. The CDR3 DNA reads as TGCGCCAGCAGCTTGCCGGGGGAAGAGACCCAGTACTTC. Complete variable domain (other parts from reference TRBV5-1 and TRBJ2-5): KAGVTQTPRYLIKTRGQQVTLSCSPISGHRSVSWYQQTPGQGLQFLFEYFSETQRNKGNFPGRFSGRQFSNSRSEMNVSTLELGDSALYLCASSLPGEETQYFGPGTRLLVL.

The chain recombines TRBV18 with TRBJ2-1; 7 positions agree with TRBD1. V shed 8 bases and J 5 bases; nucleotides not matched to a gene: 12. Germline CDR1 KGHSH, CDR2 LQKENI. The CDR3 totals 15 residues. This CDR3 reads CASLGSRQGDNEQFF. The CDR3 coding sequence is TGTGCCAGCCTGGGCTCGCGGCAGGGGGACAATGAGCAGTTCTTC.

This chain connects TRBV20-1 to TRBJ1-2; a possible D gene is TRBD1 (5 bases). The length of the CDR3 is 11 residues. V lost 8 bases to trimming and J lost 8 bases, with 15 bases between them. Germline CDR1 reads DFQATT; CDR2 reads SNEGSKA (reference sequence). CDR3 coding DNA: TGCAGTATCACCCCAGGGCGGGGCTACACCTTC. It translates to CSITPGRGYTF.

The chain couples TRBV7-2 to TRBJ2-5; the D is unclear. This CDR3 comprises 15 residues. Germline V gives CDR1 SGHTA, CDR2 FQGNSA. V shed 0 bases and J shed 1 base, with 9 bases lying between them. DNA for the CDR3: TGTGCCAGCAGCTTAGCGTCCCTAATCCAAGAGACCCAGTACTTC. This codes for CASSLASLIQETQYF.

In this sample, this clone turned up many times. The chain combines TRBV5-6 with TRBJ1-2; TRBD1 agrees at 9 bases. From germline, CDR1 is SGHDT and CDR2 YYEEEE. Germline trimming cut 2 bases from V and 8 bases from J; bases unmatched to any gene: 16. CDR3 size: 17 residues. CDR3 sequence reads: CASSFYLTGGILGGYTF. As DNA, the CDR3 is TGTGCCAGCAGCTTTTATCTCACAGGGGGCATTTTGGGAGGCTACACCTTC.

CDR3: CASSVDMAADTQYF. The CDR3 DNA reads TGTGCCAGCAGCGTCGACATGGCGGCAGATACGCAGTATTTT. The chain has TRBV5-4 and TRBJ2-3, with D unresolved. Trimming removed 4 bases at V and 4 bases at J, with 13 bases between. This CDR3 comprises 14 residues. The V gene's germline CDR1 is SGHNT and CDR2 YYREEE (reference sequence). The variable domain in full, with the rest retrieved from reference TRBV5-4 and TRBJ2-3, is ETGVTQSPTHLIKTRGQQVTLRCSSQSGHNTVSWYQQALGQGPQFIFQYYREEENGRGNFPPRFSGLQFPNYSSELNVNALELDDSALYLCASSVDMAADTQYFGPGTRLTVL.

This rearrangement joins TRBV19 to TRBJ1-4; D possibly corresponds to TRBD1 (5 bases). V lost 9 bases, J lost 5 bases, and 13 bases lay in between. The CDR3 extends over 13 amino acids. In germline, CDR1 is LNHDA, CDR2 SQIVND (reference sequence). CDR3 amino acids: CASSGRRNEKLFF. The CDR3 region has the DNA TGTGCCAGCTCGGGACGGCGAAATGAAAAACTGTTTTTT.

This clone was seen a handful of times. This chain's CDR3 is CASSVDTERSGANVLTF. In DNA form, the CDR3 reads TGTGCCAGCAGCGTAGACACAGAGCGGTCTGGGGCCAACGTCCTGACTTTC. This chain links TRBV9 with TRBJ2-6; D perhaps matches TRBD2 (5 bases). The CDR3 covers 17 residues. The V end lost 0 bases, the J end lost 1 base, and 11 bases lay between the germline ends. CDR1 SGDLS and CDR2 YYNGEE come from the germline V gene.

The chain couples TRBV28 to TRBJ2-2; TRBD2 matches 9 bases. Trimming removed 5 bases from V and 4 bases from J; junction bases left unmatched: 11. Germline lookup yields CDR1 MDHEN and CDR2 SYDVKM. The CDR3 is 17 amino acids. CDR3 sequence reads: CASSLAGGRAPTGELFF. Written as DNA, the CDR3 is TGTGCCAGCAGTCTCGCGGGCGGGAGGGCCCCCACCGGGGAGCTGTTTTTT.

J is TRBJ2-1 and V is TRBV2; 9 nucleotides align to TRBD2. J was trimmed by 3 bases and V by 3 bases; bases with no gene match: 3. Per germline, CDR1 SNHLY and CDR2 FYNNEI. The CDR3 has 15 residues. The CDR3, as DNA: TGTGCCAGCAGTGAGACTAGCGGTTACTACAATGAGCAGTTCTTC. This translates into CASSETSGYYNEQFF.

Ten or more counts support this clone. This chain connects TRBV7-3 to TRBJ2-5, with D maybe TRBD2 (5 bases). This CDR3 is 17 amino acids long. Germline CDR1 and CDR2: SGHTA and FQGTGA. With 5 bases removed from V and 1 base from J, the gap between germline ends came to 20 bases. The CDR3 reads CASSLGMGIGFQETQYF. In nucleotides, the CDR3 is TGTGCCAGCAGCCTCGGGATGGGCATTGGCTTCCAAGAGACCCAGTACTTC.

The chain employs TRBV9 and TRBJ2-2; 13 bases agree with TRBD2. Looked up from germline, CDR1 is SGDLS and CDR2 is YYNGEE. CDR3 length equals 19 residues. Trimming removed 4 bases from V and 0 bases from J; junction bases left unmatched: 9. CDR3 region: CASSPQGLAGTTNTGELFF. DNA for the CDR3: TGTGCCAGCAGCCCCCAGGGACTAGCGGGAACCACGAACACCGGGGAGCTGTTTTTT.